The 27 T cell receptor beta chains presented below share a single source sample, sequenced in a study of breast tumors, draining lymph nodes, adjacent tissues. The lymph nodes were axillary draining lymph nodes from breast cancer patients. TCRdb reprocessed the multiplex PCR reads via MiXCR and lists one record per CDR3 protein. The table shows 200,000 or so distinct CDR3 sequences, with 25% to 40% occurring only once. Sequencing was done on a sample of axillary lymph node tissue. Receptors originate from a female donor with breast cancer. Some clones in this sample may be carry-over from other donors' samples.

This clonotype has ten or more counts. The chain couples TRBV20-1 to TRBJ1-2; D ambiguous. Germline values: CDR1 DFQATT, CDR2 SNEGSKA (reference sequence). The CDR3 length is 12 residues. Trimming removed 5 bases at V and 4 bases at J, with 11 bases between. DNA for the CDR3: TGCAGTGCTTCCCCCTCGGGCTATGGCTACACCTTC. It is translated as CSASPSGYGYTF.

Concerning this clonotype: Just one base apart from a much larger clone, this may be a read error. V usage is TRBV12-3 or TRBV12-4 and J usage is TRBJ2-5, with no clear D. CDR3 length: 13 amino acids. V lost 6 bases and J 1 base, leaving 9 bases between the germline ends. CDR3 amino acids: CASRFDTQETQYF. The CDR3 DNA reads TGTGCCAGCAGATTCGACACCCAAGAGACCCAGTACTTC.

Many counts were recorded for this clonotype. This chain's CDR3 is CSARLAGSSYNEQFF. DNA for the CDR3: TGCAGTGCAAGACTAGCGGGAAGCTCCTACAATGAGCAGTTCTTC. This chain links TRBV20-1 with TRBJ2-1, with 11 positions matching TRBD2. Germline loops: CDR1 DFQATT, CDR2 SNEGSKA (reference sequence). With V trimmed by 6 bases and J by 0 bases, 4 bases remained unmatched. The CDR3 has 15 residues.

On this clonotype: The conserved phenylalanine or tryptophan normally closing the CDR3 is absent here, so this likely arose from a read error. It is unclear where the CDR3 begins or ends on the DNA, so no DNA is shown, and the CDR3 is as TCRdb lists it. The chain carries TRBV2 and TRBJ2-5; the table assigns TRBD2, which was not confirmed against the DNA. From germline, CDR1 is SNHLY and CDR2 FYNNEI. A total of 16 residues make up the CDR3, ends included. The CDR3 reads CASSRTSGGQPRDPVL.

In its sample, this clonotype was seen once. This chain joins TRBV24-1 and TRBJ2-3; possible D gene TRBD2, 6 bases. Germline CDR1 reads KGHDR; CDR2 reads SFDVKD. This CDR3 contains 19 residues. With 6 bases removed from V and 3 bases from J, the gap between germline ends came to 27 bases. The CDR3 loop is CATSTWDRQLLLATDTQYF. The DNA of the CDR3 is TGTGCCACCAGTACCTGGGACCGCCAGCTCCTACTAGCTACAGATACGCAGTATTTT.

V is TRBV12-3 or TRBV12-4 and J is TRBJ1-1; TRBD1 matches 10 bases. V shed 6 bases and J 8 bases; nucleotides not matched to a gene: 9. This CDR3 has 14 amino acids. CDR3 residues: CASSHTGTGEEAFF. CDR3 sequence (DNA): TGTGCCAGCAGCCACACCGGGACAGGGGAGGAAGCTTTCTTT.

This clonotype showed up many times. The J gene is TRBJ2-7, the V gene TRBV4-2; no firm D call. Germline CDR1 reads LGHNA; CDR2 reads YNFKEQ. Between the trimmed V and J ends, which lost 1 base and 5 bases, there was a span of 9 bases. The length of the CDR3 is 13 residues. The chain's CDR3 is CASSQGTGHEQYF. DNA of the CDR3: TGTGCCAGCAGCCAAGGGACCGGCCACGAGCAGTACTTC.

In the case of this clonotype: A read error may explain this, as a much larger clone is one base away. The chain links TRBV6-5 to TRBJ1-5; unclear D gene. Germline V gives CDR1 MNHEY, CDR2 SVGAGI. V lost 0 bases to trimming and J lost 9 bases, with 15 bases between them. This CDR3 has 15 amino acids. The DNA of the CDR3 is TGTGCCAGCAGTTACTCGGGCAGACTCGATCGGCCCCAGCATTTT. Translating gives CASSYSGRLDRPQHF.

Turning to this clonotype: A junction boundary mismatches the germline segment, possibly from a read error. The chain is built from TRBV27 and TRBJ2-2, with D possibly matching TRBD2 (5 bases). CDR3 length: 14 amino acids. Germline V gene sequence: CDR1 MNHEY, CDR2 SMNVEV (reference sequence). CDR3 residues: CASSPRVHTGEPFF. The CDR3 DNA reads TGTGCCAGCAGTCCCCGGGTCCACACCGGGGAGCCGTTTTTT.

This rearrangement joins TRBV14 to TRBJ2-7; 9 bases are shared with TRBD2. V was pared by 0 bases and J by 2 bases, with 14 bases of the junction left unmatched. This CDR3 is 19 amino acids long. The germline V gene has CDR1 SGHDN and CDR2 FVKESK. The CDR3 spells CASSQEVRPSGTTTYEQYF. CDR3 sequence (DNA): TGTGCCAGCAGCCAAGAAGTGCGGCCTAGCGGGACAACCACCTACGAGCAGTACTTC.

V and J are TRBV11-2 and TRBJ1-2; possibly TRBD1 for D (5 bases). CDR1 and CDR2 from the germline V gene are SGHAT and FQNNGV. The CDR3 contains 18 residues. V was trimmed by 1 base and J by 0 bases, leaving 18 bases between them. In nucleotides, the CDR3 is TGTGCCAGCAGCTTAGGGGGGGGGGAAAGACGTACTAACTATGGCTACACCTTC. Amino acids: CASSLGGGERRTNYGYTF.

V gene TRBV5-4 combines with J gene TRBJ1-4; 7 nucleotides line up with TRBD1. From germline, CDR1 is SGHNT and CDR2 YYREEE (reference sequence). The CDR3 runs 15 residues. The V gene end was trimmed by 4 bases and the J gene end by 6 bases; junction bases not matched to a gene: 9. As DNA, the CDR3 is TGTGCCAGCAGCCCGCCGACAGGGCTTCATGAAAAACTGTTTTTT. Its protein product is CASSPPTGLHEKLFF.

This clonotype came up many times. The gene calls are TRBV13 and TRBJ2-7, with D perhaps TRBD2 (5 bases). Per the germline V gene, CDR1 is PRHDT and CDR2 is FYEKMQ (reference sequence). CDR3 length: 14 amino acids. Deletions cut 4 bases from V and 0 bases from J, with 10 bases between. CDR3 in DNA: TGTGCCAGCAGCTATGGACTGGACTCCTACGAGCAGTACTTC. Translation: CASSYGLDSYEQYF.

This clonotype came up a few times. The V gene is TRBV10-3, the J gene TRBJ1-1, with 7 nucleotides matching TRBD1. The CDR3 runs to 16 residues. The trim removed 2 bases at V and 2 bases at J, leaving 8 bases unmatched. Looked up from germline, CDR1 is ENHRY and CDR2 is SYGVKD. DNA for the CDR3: TGTGCCATCAGTGAGAGGGCGACAGGGACCAACACTGAAGCTTTCTTT. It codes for CAISERATGTNTEAFF.

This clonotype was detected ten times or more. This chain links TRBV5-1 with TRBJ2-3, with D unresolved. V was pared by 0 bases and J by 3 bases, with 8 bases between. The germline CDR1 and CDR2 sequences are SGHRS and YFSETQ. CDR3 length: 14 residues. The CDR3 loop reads CASSLVARTDTQYF. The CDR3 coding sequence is TGCGCCAGCAGCTTGGTGGCTAGAACAGATACGCAGTATTTT.

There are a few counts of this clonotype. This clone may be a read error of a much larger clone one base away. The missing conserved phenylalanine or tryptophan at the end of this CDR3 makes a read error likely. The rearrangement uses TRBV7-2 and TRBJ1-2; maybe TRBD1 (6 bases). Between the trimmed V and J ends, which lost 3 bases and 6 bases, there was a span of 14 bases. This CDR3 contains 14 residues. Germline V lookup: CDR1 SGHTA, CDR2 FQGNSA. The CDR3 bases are TGTGCCAGCAGCTTGCGGGGGCAGGCTCATGGCTACACCCTC. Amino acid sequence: CASSLRGQAHGYTL.

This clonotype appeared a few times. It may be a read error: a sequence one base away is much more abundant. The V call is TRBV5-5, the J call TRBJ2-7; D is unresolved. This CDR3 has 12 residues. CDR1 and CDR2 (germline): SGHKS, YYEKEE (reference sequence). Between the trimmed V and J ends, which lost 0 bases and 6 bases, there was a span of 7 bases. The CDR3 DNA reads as TGTGCCAGCAGCTTGGATTTCTCCGAGCAGTACTTC. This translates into CASSLDFSEQYF.

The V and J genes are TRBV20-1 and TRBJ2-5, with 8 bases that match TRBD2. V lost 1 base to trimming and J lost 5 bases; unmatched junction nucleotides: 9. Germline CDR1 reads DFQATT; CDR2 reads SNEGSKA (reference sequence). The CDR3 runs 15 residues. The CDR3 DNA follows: TGCAGTGCTAGAGCCCCAGGACTAGCTTGGGAGACCCAGTACTTC. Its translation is CSARAPGLAWETQYF.

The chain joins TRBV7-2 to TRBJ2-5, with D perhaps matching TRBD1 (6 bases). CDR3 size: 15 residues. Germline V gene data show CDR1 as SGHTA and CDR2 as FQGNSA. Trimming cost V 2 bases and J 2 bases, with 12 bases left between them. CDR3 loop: CASSLWTAKQETQYF. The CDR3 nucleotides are TGTGCCAGCAGCTTATGGACAGCGAAACAAGAGACCCAGTACTTC.

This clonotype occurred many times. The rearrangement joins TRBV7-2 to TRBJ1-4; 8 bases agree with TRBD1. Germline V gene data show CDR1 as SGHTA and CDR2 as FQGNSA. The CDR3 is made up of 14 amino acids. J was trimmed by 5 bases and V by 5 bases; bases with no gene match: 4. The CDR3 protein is CASSLGQGNEKLFF. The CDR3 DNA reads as TGTGCCAGCAGCCTCGGACAGGGAAATGAAAAACTGTTTTTT.

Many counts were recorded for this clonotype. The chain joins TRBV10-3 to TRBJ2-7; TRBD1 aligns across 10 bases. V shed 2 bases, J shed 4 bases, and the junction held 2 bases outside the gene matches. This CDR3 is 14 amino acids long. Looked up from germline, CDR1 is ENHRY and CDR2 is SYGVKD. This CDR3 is CAISEKGQGYEQYF. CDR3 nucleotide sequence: TGTGCCATCAGTGAGAAGGGACAGGGGTACGAGCAGTACTTC.

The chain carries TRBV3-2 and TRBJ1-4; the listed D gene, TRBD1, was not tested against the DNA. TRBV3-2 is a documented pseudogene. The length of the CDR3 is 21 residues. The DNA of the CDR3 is TGTGCCAGCAGCCATTGGAAAGGGGGCGGCGGGACACAGGACGATAATGAAAAACTGTTTTTT. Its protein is CASSHWKGGGGTQDDNEKLFF.

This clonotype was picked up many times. In DNA form, the CDR3 reads TGTGCCAGCAGCTCCGGGGACAGCCACACTAGCGGGCCAAGCTACGAGCAGTACTTC. This encodes CASSSGDSHTSGPSYEQYF. The chain couples TRBV7-2 to TRBJ2-7; 9 bases map to TRBD2. With V trimmed by 4 bases and J by 3 bases, 19 bases remained unmatched. The CDR3 spans 19 residues. Per the germline V gene, CDR1 is SGHTA and CDR2 is FQGNSA.

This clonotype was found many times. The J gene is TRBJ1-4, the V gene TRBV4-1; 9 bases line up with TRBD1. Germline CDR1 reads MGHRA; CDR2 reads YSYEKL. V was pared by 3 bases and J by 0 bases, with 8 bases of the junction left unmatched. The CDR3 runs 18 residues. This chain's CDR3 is CASSHGQGRGATNEKLFF. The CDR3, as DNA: TGCGCCAGCAGCCACGGACAGGGGCGAGGGGCAACTAATGAAAAACTGTTTTTT.

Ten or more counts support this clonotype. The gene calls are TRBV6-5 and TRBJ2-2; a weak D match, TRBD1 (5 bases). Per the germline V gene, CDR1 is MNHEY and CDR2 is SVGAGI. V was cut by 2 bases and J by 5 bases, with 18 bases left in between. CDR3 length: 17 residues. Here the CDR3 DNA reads TGTGCCAGCAGTTACGGTAGACAGCCCATTAAGACCGGGGAGCTGTTTTTT. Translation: CASSYGRQPIKTGELFF.

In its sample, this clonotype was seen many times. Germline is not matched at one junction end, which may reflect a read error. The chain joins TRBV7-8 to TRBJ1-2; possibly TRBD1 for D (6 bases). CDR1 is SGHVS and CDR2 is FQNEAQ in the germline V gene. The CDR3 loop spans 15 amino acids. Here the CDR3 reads CASSLPQQGHYGYPF. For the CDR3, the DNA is TGTGCCAGCAGCTTACCGCAACAGGGACACTATGGCTACCCCTTC. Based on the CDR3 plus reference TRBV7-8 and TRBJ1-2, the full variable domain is GAGVSQSPRYKVAKRGQDVALRCDPISGHVSLFWYQQALGQGPEFLTYFQNEAQLDKSGLPSDRFFAERPEGSVSTLKIQRTQQEDSAVYLCASSLPQQGHYGYPFGSGTRLTVV.

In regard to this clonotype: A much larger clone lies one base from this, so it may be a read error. The CDR3 DNA follows: TGTGCCAGCAGTTTCGTCGGGGGGACGAGCACAGATACGCAGTATTTT. This codes for CASSFVGGTSTDTQYF. This sequence joins TRBV12-3 or TRBV12-4 and TRBJ2-3; 7 bases are shared with TRBD2. V shed 3 bases, J shed 0 bases, and the junction held 6 bases outside the gene matches. CDR3 size: 16 residues.